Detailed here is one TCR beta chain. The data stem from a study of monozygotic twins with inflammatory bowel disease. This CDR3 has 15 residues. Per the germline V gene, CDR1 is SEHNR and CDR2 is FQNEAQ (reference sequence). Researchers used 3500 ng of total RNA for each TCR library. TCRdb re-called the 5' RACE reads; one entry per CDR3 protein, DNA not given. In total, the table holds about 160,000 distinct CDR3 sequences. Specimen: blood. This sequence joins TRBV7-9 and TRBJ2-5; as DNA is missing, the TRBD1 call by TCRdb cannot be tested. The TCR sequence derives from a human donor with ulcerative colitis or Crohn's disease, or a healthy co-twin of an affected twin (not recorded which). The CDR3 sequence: CASSPGGFIGETQYF. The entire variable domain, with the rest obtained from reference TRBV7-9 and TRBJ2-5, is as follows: DTGVSQNPRHKITKRGQNVTFRCDPISEHNRLYWYRQTLGQGPEFLTYFQNEAQLEKSRLLSDRFSAERPKGSFSTLEIQRTEQGDSAMYLCASSPGGFIGETQYFGPGTRLLVL.